The next 4 T cell receptor beta chains were all read from a single sample in a study of T-cell memory formation after mild COVID-19. From the 5' RACE reads, TCRdb called clonotypes with MiXCR, one entry per CDR3 protein. Seen here are approximately 340,000 distinct CDR3 sequences, roughly 13% observed once, and the top ten hold roughly a fifth. Sequenced input: PBMCs or a T cell subset sorted from them (not recorded which). The receptors were sampled from a man aged 18-30 years who had mild COVID-19 (a few samples of this study predate the infection). Cell type and time point are not known.

This clonotype has just a few counts. The chain combines TRBV30 with TRBJ2-7, with D unresolved. Trimming pared 3 bases from V and 0 bases from J, leaving 21 bases between. CDR3 length: 17 residues. CDR1 and CDR2 (germline): GTSNPN, SVGIG (reference sequence). CDR3 in amino acids: CAWRDGKLLRPSYEQYF. The DNA for the CDR3 is TGTGCCTGGAGGGACGGAAAACTATTACGTCCCTCCTACGAGCAGTACTTC.

The chain employs TRBV20-1 and TRBJ1-5, with a weak D call TRBD1 (6 bases). The CDR3 has 13 amino acids. Germline CDR1 reads DFQATT; CDR2 reads SNEGSKA (reference sequence). Trimming removed 6 bases at V and 7 bases at J, with 16 bases between. CDR3 DNA: TGCAGTGCGAGTCGGGGGGCAGGGCAGCCCCAGCATTTT. This sequence encodes CSASRGAGQPQHF.

The gene calls are TRBV7-8 and TRBJ2-7; 7 bases align to TRBD1. V lost 4 bases and J lost 8; bases outside the gene matches: 5. This CDR3 region has 12 residues. Germline V gene data show CDR1 as SGHVS and CDR2 as FQNEAQ. The CDR3 is CASSSGTAQQYF. In DNA, the CDR3 is TGTGCCAGCAGCTCTGGGACAGCGCAGCAGTACTTC.

This chain joins TRBV18 and TRBJ1-1; D unclear. This CDR3 comprises 16 residues. Per the germline V gene, CDR1 is KGHSH and CDR2 is LQKENI. The V and J ends lost 3 bases and 2 bases respectively, with 16 bases between them. CDR3 in amino acids: CASSPPPGTFNTEAFF. CDR3 in DNA: TGTGCCAGCTCACCGCCGCCGGGAACCTTCAACACTGAAGCTTTCTTT.